The source of this T cell receptor (beta chain) is a study of blood T cell repertoires in COVID-19. The overall study: In each case, the material was cDNA or gDNA derived from T cells, B-cell-depleted T cells, or PBMCs.

Authors' data handling: Estimation of nucleated cell counts relied on the amplification of reference gene primers. Produced via immunoSEQ multiplex PCR; TCRdb's table is partial and in-frame only. V and J calls and clone size are those listed in that table; D and trimming were worked out from the DNA. The sample contains 150,000 to 160,000 clones, 80% of which appear only once. Unmatched junction bases numbered 5, after V lost 10 bases and J lost 3 bases. Germline V gene lookup returns CDR1 ENHRY and CDR2 SYGVKD. The CDR3 runs 13 residues. V and J are TRBV10-3 and TRBJ1-5; 8 bases match TRBD1. The sequence came from a man aged 60 to 69 with acute or convalescent COVID-19. The material sequenced was peripheral blood. CDR3 sequence: CATRQGTNQPQHF. The CDR3 region has the DNA TGTGCCACCCGACAGGGGACCAATCAGCCCCAGCATTTT.